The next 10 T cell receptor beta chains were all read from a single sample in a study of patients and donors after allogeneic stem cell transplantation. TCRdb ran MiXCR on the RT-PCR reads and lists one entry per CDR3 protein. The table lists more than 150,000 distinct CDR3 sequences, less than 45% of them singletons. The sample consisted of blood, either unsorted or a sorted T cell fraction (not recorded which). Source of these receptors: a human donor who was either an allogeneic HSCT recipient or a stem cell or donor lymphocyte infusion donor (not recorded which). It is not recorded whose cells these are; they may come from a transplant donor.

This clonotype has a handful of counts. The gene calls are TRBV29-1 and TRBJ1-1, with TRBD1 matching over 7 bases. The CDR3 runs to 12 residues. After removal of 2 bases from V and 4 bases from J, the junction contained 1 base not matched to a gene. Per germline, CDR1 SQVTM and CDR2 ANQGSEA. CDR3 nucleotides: TGCAGCGTTGAACAGGGGGGCACTGAAGCTTTCTTT. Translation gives CSVEQGGTEAFF.

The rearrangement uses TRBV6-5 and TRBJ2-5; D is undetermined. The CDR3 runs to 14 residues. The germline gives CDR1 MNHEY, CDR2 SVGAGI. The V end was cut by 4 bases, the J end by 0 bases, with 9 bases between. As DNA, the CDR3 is TGTGCCAGCAGTTCCTCACTAAACCAAGAGACCCAGTACTTC. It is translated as CASSSSLNQETQYF.

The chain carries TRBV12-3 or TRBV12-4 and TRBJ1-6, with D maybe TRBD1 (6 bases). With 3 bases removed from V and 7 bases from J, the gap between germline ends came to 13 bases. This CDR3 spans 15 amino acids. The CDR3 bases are TGTGCCAGCAGTTTTGGGAACAGGGCCAATTCACCCCTCCACTTT. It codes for CASSFGNRANSPLHF.

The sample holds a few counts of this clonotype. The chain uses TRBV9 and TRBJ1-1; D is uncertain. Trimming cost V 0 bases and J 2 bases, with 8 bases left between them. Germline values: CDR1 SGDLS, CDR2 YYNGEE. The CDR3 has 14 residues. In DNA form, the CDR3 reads TGTGCCAGCAGCGTAGGCCCTCTCAACACTGAAGCTTTCTTT. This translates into CASSVGPLNTEAFF.

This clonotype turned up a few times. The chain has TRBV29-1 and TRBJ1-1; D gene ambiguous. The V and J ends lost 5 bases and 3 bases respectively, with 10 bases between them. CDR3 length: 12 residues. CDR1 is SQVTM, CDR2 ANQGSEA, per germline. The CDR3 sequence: CSVQKGDTEAFF. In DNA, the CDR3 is TGCAGCGTTCAAAAGGGTGACACTGAAGCTTTCTTT.

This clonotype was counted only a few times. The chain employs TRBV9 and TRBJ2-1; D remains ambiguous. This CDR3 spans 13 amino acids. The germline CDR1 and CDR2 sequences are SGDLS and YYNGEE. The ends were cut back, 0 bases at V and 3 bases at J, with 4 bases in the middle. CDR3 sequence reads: CASSVASYNEQFF. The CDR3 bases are TGTGCCAGCAGCGTAGCTAGCTACAATGAGCAGTTCTTC.

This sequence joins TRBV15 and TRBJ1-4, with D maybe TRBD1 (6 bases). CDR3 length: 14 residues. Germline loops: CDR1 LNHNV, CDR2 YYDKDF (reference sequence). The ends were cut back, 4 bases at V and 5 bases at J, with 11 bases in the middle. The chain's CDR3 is CATSKQGGNEKLFF. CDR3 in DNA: TGTGCCACCAGCAAACAGGGAGGGAATGAAAAACTGTTTTTT.

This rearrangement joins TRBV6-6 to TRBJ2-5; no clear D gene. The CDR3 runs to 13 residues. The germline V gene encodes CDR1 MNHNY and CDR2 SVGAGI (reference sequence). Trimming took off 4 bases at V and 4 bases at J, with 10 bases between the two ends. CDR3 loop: CASSSINTETQYF. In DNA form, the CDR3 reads TGTGCCAGCAGTTCCATCAATACAGAGACCCAGTACTTC.

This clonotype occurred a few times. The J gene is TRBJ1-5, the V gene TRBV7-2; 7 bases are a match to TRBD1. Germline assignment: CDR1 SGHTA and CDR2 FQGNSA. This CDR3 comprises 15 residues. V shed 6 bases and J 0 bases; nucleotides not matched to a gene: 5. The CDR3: CASSPDRSSNQPQHF. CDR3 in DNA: TGTGCCAGCAGTCCGGACAGGTCTAGCAATCAGCCCCAGCATTTT.

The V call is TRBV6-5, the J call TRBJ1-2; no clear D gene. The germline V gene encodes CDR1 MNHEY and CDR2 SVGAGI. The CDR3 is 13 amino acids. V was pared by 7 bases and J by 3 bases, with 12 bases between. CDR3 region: CASTKRSDYGYTF. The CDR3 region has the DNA TGTGCCAGCACCAAGAGATCGGACTATGGCTACACCTTC.